The subject of this entry is one T cell receptor (beta chain). The antigen is not known. Being one base from a much bigger clone, this may be a read error. No conserved phenylalanine or tryptophan ends this CDR3, so it is likely a read error. The data were taken from a study of molecular identifiers for immune sequencing clone quantification. The study's findings and limits: Clones above 20 RNA copies held over 97% of effector molecules, under 1% in naive cells. For highly expanded clones, sizes could be underestimated when identical TCR molecules share a barcode.

Making the bulk TCR libraries relied on previously described methods and listed TCR primers. Via MiXCR, TCRdb re-called the PCR reads, giving one row per CDR3 protein. The sample yields approximately 630,000 distinct CDR3 sequences, about 25% seen once. Trimming cost V 8 bases and J 5 bases, with 15 bases left between them. CDR1 is WSHSY, CDR2 SAAADI, per germline. There are 13 residues in the CDR3. Using 10%, 30% or 50% RNA, naive CD8 libraries were derived from around 20,000 to 990,000 sorted cells. The chain combines TRBV10-2 with TRBJ2-5; D call uncertain. Material: naive CD8+ T cells from blood, with Jurkat cell RNA spiked in. Subset reported: FACS-sorted CD8+CD4-CCR7+CD45RA+ naive T cells. The sequence came from a human donor in good health. Some libraries in this study had Jurkat cell RNA spiked in. For the CDR3, the DNA is TGCGCCAGCCGCCAATTGAGTCTGGAGACCCAGTACTCC. Its translation: CASRQLSLETQYS.